This T cell receptor beta chain is drawn from a study of control samples from healthy donors and cancer patients. Assay used: immunoSEQ multiplex PCR; TCRdb lists only in-frame clones, some missing. The table has 100,000 to 150,000 clones, 70% to 90% seen once. The CDR3 is made up of 13 amino acids. Trimming removed 4 bases from V and 7 bases from J; junction bases left unmatched: 2. Germline CDR1 is LNHDA and CDR2 is SQIVND (reference sequence). Sequencing was performed on blood. The receptor was isolated from a man in his 60s in good health. This chain joins TRBV19 and TRBJ2-1; 9 bases fit TRBD2. In nucleotides, the CDR3 is TGTGCCAGTAGTAGCGGGGGGGCGAATGAGCAGTTCTTC. This sequence encodes CASSSGGANEQFF.